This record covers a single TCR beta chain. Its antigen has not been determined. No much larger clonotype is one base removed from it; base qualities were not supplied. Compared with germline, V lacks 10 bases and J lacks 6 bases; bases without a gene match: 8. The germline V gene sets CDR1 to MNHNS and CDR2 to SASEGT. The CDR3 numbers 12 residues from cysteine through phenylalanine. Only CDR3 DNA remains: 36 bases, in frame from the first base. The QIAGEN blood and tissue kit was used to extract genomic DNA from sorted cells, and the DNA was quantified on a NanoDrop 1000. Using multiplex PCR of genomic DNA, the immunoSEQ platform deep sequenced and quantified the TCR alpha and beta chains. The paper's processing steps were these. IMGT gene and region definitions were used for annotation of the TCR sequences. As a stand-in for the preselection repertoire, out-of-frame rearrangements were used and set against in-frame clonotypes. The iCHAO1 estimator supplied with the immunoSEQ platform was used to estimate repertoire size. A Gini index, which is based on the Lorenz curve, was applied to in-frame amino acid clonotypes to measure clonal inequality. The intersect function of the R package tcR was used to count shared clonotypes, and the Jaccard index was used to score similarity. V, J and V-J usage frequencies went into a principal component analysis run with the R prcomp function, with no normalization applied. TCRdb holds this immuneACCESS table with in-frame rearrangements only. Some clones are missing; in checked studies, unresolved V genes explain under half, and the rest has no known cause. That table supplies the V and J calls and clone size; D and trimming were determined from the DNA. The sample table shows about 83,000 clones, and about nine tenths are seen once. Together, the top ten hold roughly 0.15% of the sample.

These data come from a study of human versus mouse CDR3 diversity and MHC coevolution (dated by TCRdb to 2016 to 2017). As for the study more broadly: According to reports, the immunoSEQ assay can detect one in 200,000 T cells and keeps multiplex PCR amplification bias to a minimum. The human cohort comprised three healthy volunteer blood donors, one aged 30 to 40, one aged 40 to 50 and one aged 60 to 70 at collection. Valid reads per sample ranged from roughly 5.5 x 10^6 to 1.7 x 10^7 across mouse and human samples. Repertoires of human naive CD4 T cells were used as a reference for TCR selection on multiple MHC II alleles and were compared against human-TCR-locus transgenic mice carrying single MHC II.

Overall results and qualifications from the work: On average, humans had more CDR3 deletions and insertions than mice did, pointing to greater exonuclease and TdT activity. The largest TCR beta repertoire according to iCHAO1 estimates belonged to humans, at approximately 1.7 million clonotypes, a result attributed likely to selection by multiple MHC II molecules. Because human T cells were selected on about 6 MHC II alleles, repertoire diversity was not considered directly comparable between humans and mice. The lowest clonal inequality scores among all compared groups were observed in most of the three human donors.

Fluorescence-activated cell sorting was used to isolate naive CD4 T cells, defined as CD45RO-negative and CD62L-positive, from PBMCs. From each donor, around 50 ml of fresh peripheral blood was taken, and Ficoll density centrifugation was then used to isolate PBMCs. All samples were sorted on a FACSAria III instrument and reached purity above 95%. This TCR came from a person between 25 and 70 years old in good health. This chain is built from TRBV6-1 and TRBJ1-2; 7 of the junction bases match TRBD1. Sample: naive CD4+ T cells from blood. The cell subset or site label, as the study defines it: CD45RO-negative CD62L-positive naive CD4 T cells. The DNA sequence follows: TGTGCCAACCGCGACAGGGTCGATGGCTACACCTTC. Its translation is CANRDRVDGYTF.